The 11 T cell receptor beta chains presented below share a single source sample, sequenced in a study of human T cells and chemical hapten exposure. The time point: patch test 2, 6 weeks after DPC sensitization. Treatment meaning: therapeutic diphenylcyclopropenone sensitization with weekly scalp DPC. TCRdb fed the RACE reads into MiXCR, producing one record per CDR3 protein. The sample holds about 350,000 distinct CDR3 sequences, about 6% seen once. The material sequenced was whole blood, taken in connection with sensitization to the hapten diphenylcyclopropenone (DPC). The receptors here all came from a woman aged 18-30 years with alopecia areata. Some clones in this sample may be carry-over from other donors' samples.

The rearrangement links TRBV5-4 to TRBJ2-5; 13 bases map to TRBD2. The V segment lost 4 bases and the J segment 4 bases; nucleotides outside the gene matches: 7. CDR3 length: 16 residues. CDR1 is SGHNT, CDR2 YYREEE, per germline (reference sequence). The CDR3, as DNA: TGTGCCAGCAGCCCGCCGGGACTAGCGGGGCGAGAGACCCAGTACTTC. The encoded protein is CASSPPGLAGRETQYF.

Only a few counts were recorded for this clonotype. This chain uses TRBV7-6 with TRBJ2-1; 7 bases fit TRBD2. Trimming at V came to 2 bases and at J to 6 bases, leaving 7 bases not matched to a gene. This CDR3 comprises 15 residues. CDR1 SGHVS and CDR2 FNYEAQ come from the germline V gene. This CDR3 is CASSLTSVISNEQFF. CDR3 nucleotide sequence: TGTGCCAGCAGCTTAACTAGCGTAATTTCCAATGAGCAGTTCTTC.

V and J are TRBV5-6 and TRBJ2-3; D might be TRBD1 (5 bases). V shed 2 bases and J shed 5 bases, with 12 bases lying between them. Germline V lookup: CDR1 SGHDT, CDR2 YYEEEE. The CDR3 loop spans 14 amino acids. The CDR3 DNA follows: TGTGCCAGCAGCTTTAGGGGTGTCCAAGATACGCAGTATTTT. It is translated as CASSFRGVQDTQYF.

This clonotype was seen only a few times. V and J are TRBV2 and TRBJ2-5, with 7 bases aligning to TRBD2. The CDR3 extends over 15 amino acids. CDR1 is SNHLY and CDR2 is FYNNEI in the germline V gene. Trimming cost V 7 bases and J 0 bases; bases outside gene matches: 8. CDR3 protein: CASNPGTIYQETQYF. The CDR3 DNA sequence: TGTGCCAGCAACCCAGGGACTATCTACCAAGAGACCCAGTACTTC.

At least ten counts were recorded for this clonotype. CDR3 nucleotide sequence: TGCAGCGTTGATGACGCCAGGACCTACGAGCAGTACTTC. Encoded protein: CSVDDARTYEQYF. V is TRBV29-1 and J is TRBJ2-7; D uncertain. The germline V gene has CDR1 SQVTM and CDR2 ANQGSEA. Trimming took 3 bases from V and 2 from J, leaving 11 bases between them. This CDR3 comprises 13 residues.

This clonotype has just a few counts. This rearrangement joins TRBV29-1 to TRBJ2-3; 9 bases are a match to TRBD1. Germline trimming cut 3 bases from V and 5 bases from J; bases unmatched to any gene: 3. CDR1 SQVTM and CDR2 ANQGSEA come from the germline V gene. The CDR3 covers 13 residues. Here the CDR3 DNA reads TGCAGCGTTGAGGGACAGGGCAAAGATACGCAGTATTTT. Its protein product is CSVEGQGKDTQYF.

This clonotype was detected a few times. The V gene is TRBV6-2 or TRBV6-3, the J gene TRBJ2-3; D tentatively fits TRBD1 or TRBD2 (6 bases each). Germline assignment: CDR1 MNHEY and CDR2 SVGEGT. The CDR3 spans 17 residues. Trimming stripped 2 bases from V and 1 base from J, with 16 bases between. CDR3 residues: CASSYPSGEDGTDTQYF. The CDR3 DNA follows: TGTGCCAGCAGTTACCCCTCAGGGGAGGATGGCACAGATACGCAGTATTTT.

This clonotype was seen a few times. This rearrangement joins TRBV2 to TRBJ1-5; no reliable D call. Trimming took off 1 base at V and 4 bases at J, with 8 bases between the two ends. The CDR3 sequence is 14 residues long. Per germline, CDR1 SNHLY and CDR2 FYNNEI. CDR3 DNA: TGTGCCAGCAGTGAAGGCCCCTTAAATCAGCCCCAGCATTTT. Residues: CASSEGPLNQPQHF.

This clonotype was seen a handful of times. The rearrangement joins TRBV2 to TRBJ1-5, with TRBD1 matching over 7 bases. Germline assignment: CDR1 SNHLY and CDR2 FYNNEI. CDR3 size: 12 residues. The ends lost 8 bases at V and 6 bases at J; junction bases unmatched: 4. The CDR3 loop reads CASDRAGQPQHF. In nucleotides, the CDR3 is TGTGCCAGCGACAGGGCTGGTCAGCCCCAGCATTTT.

This chain's CDR3 is CSARSGVLYNEQFF. CDR3 nucleotide sequence: TGCAGTGCTAGGAGCGGGGTACTTTACAATGAGCAGTTCTTC. J is TRBJ2-1 and V is TRBV20-1; 7 bases map to TRBD2. CDR1 DFQATT and CDR2 SNEGSKA come from the germline V gene (reference sequence). The CDR3 runs 14 residues. The junction had 6 bases not matched to a gene; V was cut back by 3 bases and J by 4 bases.

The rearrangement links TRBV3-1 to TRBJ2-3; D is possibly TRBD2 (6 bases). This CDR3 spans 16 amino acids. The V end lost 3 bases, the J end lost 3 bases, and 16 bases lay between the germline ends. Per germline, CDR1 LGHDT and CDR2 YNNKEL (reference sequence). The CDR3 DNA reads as TGTGCCAGCAGCCATCAACGGGCGGCGGGAACAGATACGCAGTATTTT. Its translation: CASSHQRAAGTDTQYF.